Listed below are T cell receptor beta chains from one sample, sequenced in a study of T cells in localized non-small cell lung cancer. Profiled with immunoSEQ multiplex PCR; TCRdb holds only in-frame clones, not every one. The table shows 35,000 or so clones, with 80% to 90% occurring only once. The material sequenced was peripheral blood, taken before any cancer treatment. These receptors originate from a woman aged 35-75 years with stage I lung adenocarcinoma. CDR3s include the opening cysteine and the closing phenylalanine or tryptophan. The order of the fields is V gene, D gene, clone size, J gene, CDR3 DNA, CDR3 protein. The D gene is left open where the match is weak. Rows may omit the clone size; those that give it use once, few, many or a size class.

V: TRBV5-4; D: TRBD1; size: .; J: TRBJ2-2; DNA: TGTGCCAGCAGCTTACAGGGGGCTACCGGGGAGCTGTTTTTT; CDR3: CASSLQGATGELFF
V: TRBV19; D: .; size: .; J: TRBJ2-1; DNA: TGTGCCAGTACTACATCGCGGAGCTCCTACAATGAGCAGTTCTTC; CDR3: CASTTSRSSYNEQFF
V: TRBV15; D: .; size: .; J: TRBJ2-5; DNA: TGTGCCACCAGCAGTCCGCCCATGGACCAAGAGACCCAGTACTTC; CDR3: CATSSPPMDQETQYF
V: TRBV27; D: TRBD2; size: once; J: TRBJ2-1; DNA: TGTGCCAGCAGTTCCGGACTAGGGGCCTACAATGAGCAGTTCTTC; CDR3: CASSSGLGAYNEQFF
V: TRBV10-3; D: TRBD2; size: .; J: TRBJ2-5; DNA: TGTGCCATCAGTGAACTAGCGGAGCAGGGGGAGACCCAGTACTTC; CDR3: CAISELAEQGETQYF
V: TRBV5-1; D: TRBD2; size: .; J: TRBJ2-3; DNA: TGCGCCAGCAGCTCCGGGACTAGGAGCACAGATACGCAGTATTTT; CDR3: CASSSGTRSTDTQYF
V: TRBV5-1; D: TRBD2; size: .; J: TRBJ2-1; DNA: TGCGCCAGCAGCTCCGGGACTGCGGGAGTTGTGCAGTTCTTC; CDR3: CASSSGTAGVVQFF
V: TRBV2; D: TRBD2; size: .; J: TRBJ2-2; DNA: TGTGCCAGCAGTGAACTAGCGGGAGCCGGGGAGCTGTTTTTT; CDR3: CASSELAGAGELFF
V: TRBV7-3; D: TRBD1; size: .; J: TRBJ1-3; DNA: TGTGCCAGCAGCTTAACGGGACAGAGCTCTGGAAACACCATATATTTT; CDR3: CASSLTGQSSGNTIYF
V: TRBV6-6; D: .; size: .; J: TRBJ1-4; DNA: TGTGCCAGCAGTCCCCGCGACAGTCGACATCGGGGGCTGTTTTTT; CDR3: CASSPRDSRHRGLFF
V: TRBV6-6; D: TRBD2; size: .; J: TRBJ2-3; DNA: TGTGCCAGCAGACTAGCGACGGATACGCAGTATTTT; CDR3: CASRLATDTQYF